This T cell receptor (beta chain) was recorded in a study of monozygotic twins with cystic fibrosis. On the study more broadly: Three micrograms of fragmented DNA underwent about 14 PCR cycles for library preparation.

Assay: immunoSEQ multiplex PCR; the TCRdb copy retains only in-frame clones and omits some. The data show 30,000 or so clones, roughly 97% seen once. The study, taken as a whole, reports: Median Simpson clonality of approximately 0.0091 suggested naive T cells predominated. V usage most resembled the co-twin in 13 of 16 pairs. Nucleotide-identical clonotype sharing was significantly higher within monozygotic CF twin pairs than between unrelated CF individuals.

Germline V gene lookup returns CDR1 GTSNPN and CDR2 SVGIG (reference sequence). With 1 base removed from V and 3 bases from J, the gap between germline ends came to 6 bases. The CDR3 runs 13 residues. A note on this clone: Its target is unknown.

Sequencing used blood. The V and J genes are TRBV30 and TRBJ2-2; a possible D gene is TRBD2 (5 bases). The clonotype comes from a girl aged 2 to 9 with cystic fibrosis. The CDR3 loop is CAWSERHTGELFF. The CDR3, as DNA: TGTGCCTGGAGTGAGCGGCACACCGGGGAGCTGTTTTTT.